This passage covers 20 T cell receptor beta chains from one sample sequenced in a study of T cells in Graves' hyperthyroidism and ophthalmopathy. The investigators amplified TCR beta CDR3 regions from RNA transcripts. TCR CDR3 regions were first amplified by RT-PCR with HTBI primers. TCRdb processed the multiplex PCR reads anew with MiXCR; each CDR3 protein has one entry. The table has under 350,000 distinct CDR3 sequences, over 15% seen once. Sample: blood. All receptors derive from a woman aged 60 to 75 with Graves' ophthalmopathy.

This clonotype was observed a handful of times. The rearrangement joins TRBV7-2 to TRBJ2-3; 8 positions agree with TRBD2. V lost 3 bases and J lost 4; bases outside the gene matches: 6. The CDR3 extends over 15 amino acids. The V gene's germline CDR1 is SGHTA and CDR2 FQGNSA. As DNA, the CDR3 is TGTGCCAGCAGCTTCACGGGGGGGCCGGCAGATACGCAGTATTTT. Its translation: CASSFTGGPADTQYF.

Details on this clonotype: At one end the junction does not follow the germline gene, possibly because of a read error. J is TRBJ2-7 and V is TRBV5-1, with D maybe TRBD1 (6 bases). There are 15 residues in the CDR3. The germline V gene has CDR1 SGHRS and CDR2 YFSETQ. CDR3 sequence (DNA): TGCGCCAGCAGCTTGGCTGGGACAAACGCCTACAAGCAGTACTTC. This encodes CASSLAGTNAYKQYF. Filled out from reference TRBV5-1 and TRBJ2-7, the complete variable domain reads KAGVTQTPRYLIKTRGQQVTLSCSPISGHRSVSWYQQTPGQGLQFLFEYFSETQRNKGNFPGRFSGRQFSNSRSEMNVSTLELGDSALYLCASSLAGTNAYKQYFGPGTRLTVT.

This clonotype was counted many times. The rearrangement joins TRBV7-9 to TRBJ2-5; D not certain. CDR3 size: 13 residues. Germline-derived CDR1 and CDR2 are SEHNR and FQNEAQ (reference sequence). V was pared by 0 bases and J by 1 base, with 3 bases between. The CDR3 spells CASSLAVQETQYF. The CDR3 DNA is TGTGCCAGCAGCTTAGCGGTCCAAGAGACCCAGTACTTC.

Note on this clonotype: The CDR3 does not close with the conserved phenylalanine or tryptophan, likely indicating a read error. The rearrangement links TRBV25-1 to TRBJ2-5; TRBD1 matches at 8 bases. This CDR3 region has 18 residues. Per germline, CDR1 MGHDK and CDR2 SYGVNS. Unmatched junction bases numbered 14, after V lost 0 bases and J lost 5 bases. The CDR3 nucleotides read TGTGCCAGCAGTGAATACACCAGCGTCGGACAGGGACGGGAGACCCAGTACCTC. It specifies CASSEYTSVGQGRETQYL.

This clonotype was found many times. The V and J genes are TRBV2 and TRBJ2-7, with D unresolved. V dropped 7 bases and J dropped 6 bases, with 13 bases sitting between them. This CDR3 has 12 amino acids. CDR1 SNHLY and CDR2 FYNNEI come from the germline V gene. The CDR3 loop reads CASIRGVPEQYF. The CDR3 bases are TGTGCCAGCATCCGTGGAGTGCCCGAGCAGTACTTC.

This clonotype was picked up a small number of times. The V call is TRBV12-5, the J call TRBJ2-2, with TRBD1 matching over 10 bases. V was clipped by 1 base and J by 6 bases; unmatched bases: 2. The CDR3 length is 15 residues. The germline CDR1 and CDR2 sequences are LGHNT and FRNRAP. Here the CDR3 reads CASGLGGQGSGELFF. CDR3 in DNA: TGTGCTAGTGGTTTGGGGGGACAGGGGTCCGGGGAGCTGTTTTTT.

This CDR3 is CASSFWGSGFLREQYF. For the CDR3, the DNA is TGTGCCAGCAGTTTCTGGGGTTCCGGGTTCCTACGAGAGCAGTACTTC. J is TRBJ2-7 and V is TRBV7-2; no reliable D call. The CDR3 is made up of 16 amino acids. Trimming took off 6 bases at V and 7 bases at J, with 25 bases between the two ends. The germline CDR1 and CDR2 sequences are SGHTA and FQGNSA. The variable domain in full, completed from reference TRBV7-2 and TRBJ2-7, reads GAGVSQSPSNKVTEKGKDVELRCDPISGHTALYWYRQSLGQGLEFLIYFQGNSAPDKSGLPSDRFSAERTGGSVSTLTIQRTQQEDSAVYLCASSFWGSGFLREQYFGPGTRLTVT.

The chain employs TRBV27 and TRBJ1-1; possible D gene TRBD1, 5 bases. V was pared by 5 bases and J by 2 bases, with 18 bases between. The V gene's germline CDR1 is MNHEY and CDR2 SMNVEV (reference sequence). The length of the CDR3 is 16 residues. The CDR3 spells CASSPLIPTVNTEAFF. The CDR3 nucleotides read TGTGCCAGCAGTCCACTAATACCGACAGTAAACACTGAAGCTTTCTTT.

This chain joins TRBV28 and TRBJ1-1; D is undetermined. This CDR3 is built from 15 residues. V lost 5 bases and J 5 bases, leaving 18 bases between the germline ends. CDR1 and CDR2 from the germline V gene are MDHEN and SYDVKM. CDR3 bases: TGTGCCAGCAGTAGAGGAAGGGCGCTCTGGACTGAAGCTTTCTTT. Encoded protein: CASSRGRALWTEAFF.

This clonotype has a count of ten or more. This chain joins TRBV6-2 or TRBV6-3 and TRBJ2-4; D is unresolved. This CDR3 is 15 amino acids long. CDR1 and CDR2 from the germline V gene are MNHEY and SVGEGT. V gave up 11 bases and J gave up 0 bases, with 17 bases separating them. The CDR3 loop reads CARPLTSLAKNIQYF. The CDR3 DNA reads as TGTGCCCGACCCTTGACGTCTTTAGCCAAAAACATTCAGTACTTC.

At least ten counts were recorded for this clonotype. V usage is TRBV9 and J usage is TRBJ2-1; 8 bases align to TRBD1. The CDR3 spans 14 residues. Unmatched junction bases numbered 5, after V lost 3 bases and J lost 6 bases. Germline CDR1 is SGDLS and CDR2 is YYNGEE. For the CDR3, the DNA is TGTGCCAGCAGCGACACAGGGGGAGTCAATGAGCAGTTCTTC. This translates into CASSDTGGVNEQFF.

This clonotype was counted ten times or more. This sequence joins TRBV6-2 or TRBV6-3 and TRBJ2-7, with 9 positions matching TRBD1. The CDR3 covers 16 residues. The V gene end was trimmed by 7 bases and the J gene end by 5 bases; junction bases not matched to a gene: 15. CDR1 MNHEY and CDR2 SVGEGT come from the germline V gene. CDR3 amino acids: CASISDRGLIIDEQYF. The CDR3 coding sequence is TGTGCCAGCATTTCGGACAGGGGATTGATTATTGACGAGCAGTACTTC.

The table lists this clonotype with many counts. CDR3 coding DNA: TGCGCCAGCAGCCGGGGTTTCGGGAAGGGCACAGATACGCAGTATTTT. Its protein is CASSRGFGKGTDTQYF. The chain joins TRBV5-1 to TRBJ2-3, with a weak D call TRBD2 (5 bases). This CDR3 has 16 residues. The germline V gene has CDR1 SGHRS and CDR2 YFSETQ. V was pared by 4 bases and J by 1 base, with 16 bases between.

The chain carries TRBV7-3 and TRBJ2-2, with 7 bases aligning to TRBD1. The CDR3 has 14 residues. Germline V lookup: CDR1 SGHTA, CDR2 FQGTGA. After removal of 6 bases from V and 1 base from J, the junction contained 2 bases not matched to a gene. The CDR3 region has the DNA TGTGCCAGCAGGGGGACAGTGAACACCGGGGAGCTGTTTTTT. Translating it yields CASRGTVNTGELFF.

A note on this clonotype: This clone may be a read error of a much larger clone one base away. The CDR3 loop is CSATWAGGPYEQYF. The CDR3 DNA reads TGCAGTGCTACCTGGGCAGGGGGACCCTACGAGCAGTACTTC. The J gene is TRBJ2-7, the V gene TRBV20-1; 7 bases fit TRBD1. Germline-derived CDR1 and CDR2 are DFQATT and SNEGSKA (reference sequence). The CDR3 is 14 amino acids. V trimming: 4 bases; J trimming: 2 bases; junction bases outside the gene matches: 8.

J is TRBJ2-7 and V is TRBV6-1, with D uncertain. The CDR3 extends over 14 amino acids. Trimming cost V 7 bases and J 6 bases, with 19 bases left between them. Germline assignment: CDR1 MNHNS and CDR2 SASEGT. The CDR3: CASTRPDVSGEQYF. The CDR3 coding sequence is TGTGCCAGCACTAGACCTGACGTATCTGGCGAGCAGTACTTC.

About this clonotype itself: Since a much larger clone is just one base distant, this may be a read error. This chain joins TRBV7-9 and TRBJ2-1; D is undetermined. There are 15 residues in the CDR3. The germline gives CDR1 SEHNR, CDR2 FQNEAQ (reference sequence). V lost 2 bases and J 5 bases, leaving 13 bases between the germline ends. CDR3: CASSLSATGHNEQFF. Written as DNA, the CDR3 is TGTGCCAGCAGCTTATCGGCGACCGGACACAATGAGCAGTTCTTC.

This clonotype was counted between two and nine times. The CDR3 DNA reads as TGTGCCAGCAGTGAAGTCCTCGGGGAGTGCGAAAAACTGTTTTTT. Its protein is CASSEVLGECEKLFF. This sequence joins TRBV6-1 and TRBJ1-4; D is unresolved. Germline loops: CDR1 MNHNS, CDR2 SASEGT. This CDR3 spans 15 amino acids. With 1 base removed from V and 8 bases from J, the gap between germline ends came to 14 bases.

With respect to this clonotype: This may be a read error: a much more frequent sequence differs by one nucleotide. This rearrangement joins TRBV25-1 to TRBJ2-2, with D uncertain. The CDR3 contains 12 residues. V was pared by 6 bases and J by 2 bases, with 4 bases between. Germline CDR1 MGHDK, CDR2 SYGVNS. DNA for the CDR3: TGTGCCAGCAGGGCTAACACCGGGGAGCTGTTTTTT. Translating it yields CASRANTGELFF.

CDR3 DNA: TGCAGCGTGCGACAGGCGTCCTCTGGAAACACCATATATTTT. Its protein product is CSVRQASSGNTIYF. V is TRBV29-1 and J is TRBJ1-3; D may be TRBD1 (6 bases). Trimming shortened V by 6 bases and J by 0 bases, and 12 bases separated the two germline ends. The CDR3 runs 14 residues. Per germline, CDR1 SQVTM and CDR2 ANQGSEA.